A single sample gave rise to the 12 T cell receptor beta chains below, sequenced in a study of blood T cell repertoires in COVID-19. Method: immunoSEQ multiplex PCR; TCRdb's copy keeps in-frame clones and lacks some. Seen here are approximately 190,000 clones, 90% observed once, and the top ten hold approximately 0.5%. The sequenced sample consisted of peripheral blood. Receptor source: a man aged 50 or older with acute or convalescent COVID-19.

CDR3 bases: TGTGCCAGCAGCTCCGGGACTCACAATGAGCAGTTCTTC. Its translation: CASSSGTHNEQFF. The gene calls are TRBV5-4 and TRBJ2-1, with D perhaps TRBD2 (6 bases). CDR1 and CDR2 (germline): SGHNT, YYREEE (reference sequence). V gave up 3 bases and J gave up 5 bases, with 9 bases separating them. The CDR3 runs to 13 residues.

The CDR3 loop reads CASSDHLTVYF. DNA for the CDR3: TGTGCCAGCAGTGACCACCTGACTGTGTACTTC. The rearrangement links TRBV6-1 to TRBJ2-7, with no clear D. The V and J ends lost 3 bases and 12 bases respectively, with 12 bases between them. This CDR3 spans 11 amino acids. Germline lookup yields CDR1 MNHNS and CDR2 SASEGT.

This chain joins TRBV7-6 and TRBJ2-3; D is perhaps TRBD1 (5 bases). The length of the CDR3 is 14 residues. The germline V and J ends were trimmed by 4 bases and 6 bases, with 14 bases remaining between them. Germline-derived CDR1 and CDR2 are SGHVS and FNYEAQ. CDR3 loop: CASSYEGAMDTQYF. The CDR3 DNA reads as TGTGCCAGCAGCTACGAAGGGGCCATGGATACGCAGTATTTT.

The CDR3 reads CASTRGTPNTGELFF. In DNA, the CDR3 is TGTGCCAGTACACGAGGGACACCAAACACCGGGGAGCTGTTTTTT. The chain recombines TRBV19 with TRBJ2-2; D perhaps matches TRBD1 (6 bases). The V end lost 7 bases, the J end lost 2 bases, and 14 bases lay between the germline ends. The CDR3 has 15 residues. Germline V gene data show CDR1 as LNHDA and CDR2 as SQIVND (reference sequence).

This clone has just a few counts. The rearrangement links TRBV27 to TRBJ2-7; 7 positions agree with TRBD2. Germline V CDR1 and CDR2: MNHEY, SMNVEV (reference sequence). The CDR3 runs to 15 residues. V dropped 4 bases and J dropped 5; count of bases not matched to a gene: 11. For the CDR3, the DNA is TGTGCCAGCAGTTCCAAGGCGGGAGAGGTTGACGAGCAGTACTTC. Encoded protein: CASSSKAGEVDEQYF.

The rearrangement uses TRBV19 and TRBJ2-7; maybe TRBD2 (5 bases). CDR3 length equals 16 residues. Trimming removed 4 bases from V and 7 bases from J, with 23 bases in between. Germline CDR1 LNHDA, CDR2 SQIVND (reference sequence). CDR3 protein: CASSTGSWEKPWEQYF. In nucleotides, the CDR3 is TGTGCCAGTAGTACCGGTTCGTGGGAGAAACCTTGGGAGCAGTACTTC.

The V and J genes are TRBV11-2 and TRBJ2-1; 8 nucleotides align to TRBD1. The CDR3 has 17 residues. Germline assignment: CDR1 SGHAT and CDR2 FQNNGV. The ends lost 5 bases at V and 2 bases at J; junction bases unmatched: 11. The DNA for the CDR3 is TGTGCCAGCAGCACTGAAACCGGGACAGGAGCCTACAATGAGCAGTTCTTC. Translation: CASSTETGTGAYNEQFF.

This sequence joins TRBV24-1 and TRBJ2-1; D is undetermined. CDR1 is KGHDR and CDR2 is SFDVKD in the germline V gene. Trimming pared 0 bases from V and 7 bases from J, leaving 6 bases between. CDR3 length: 13 residues. The CDR3 protein is CATSDLRRNEQFF. CDR3 bases: TGTGCCACCAGTGATTTGAGGCGGAATGAGCAGTTCTTC.

The chain joins TRBV9 to TRBJ2-2; D call uncertain. The CDR3 is made up of 13 amino acids. The V end lost 7 bases, the J end lost 2 bases, and 9 bases lay between the germline ends. Per the germline V gene, CDR1 is SGDLS and CDR2 is YYNGEE. The CDR3 nucleotides are TGTGCCAGCGGTACAGCAAACACCGGGGAGCTGTTTTTT. Protein: CASGTANTGELFF.

This clone occurred once. This rearrangement joins TRBV4-1 to TRBJ1-2, with TRBD1 identical over 7 bases. The length of the CDR3 is 14 residues. Germline trimming cut 0 bases from V and 8 bases from J; bases unmatched to any gene: 6. Germline loops: CDR1 MGHRA, CDR2 YSYEKL. The CDR3 DNA sequence: TGCGCCAGCAGCCAAGAACAGGGGTTCAGCGGCTACACCTTC. This translates into CASSQEQGFSGYTF.

This clone appeared a single time. V usage is TRBV3-1 (or the pseudogene TRBV3-2) and J usage is TRBJ2-7, with TRBD2 matching over 10 bases. The J segment lost 3 bases and the V segment lost 3 bases, leaving 20 bases of the junction unmatched. CDR3 length: 20 amino acids. CDR1 is LGHDT and CDR2 is YNNKEL in the germline V gene (reference sequence). The CDR3 DNA is TGTGCCAGCAGCCAGCCTACCACAGGGGAATCTAGCGGGAGCTACTACGAGCAGTACTTC. Translating it yields CASSQPTTGESSGSYYEQYF.

J is TRBJ1-3 and V is TRBV12-3 or TRBV12-4; D is undetermined. V shed 0 bases and J shed 2 bases, with 2 bases lying between them. The CDR3 sequence is 13 residues long. In DNA form, the CDR3 reads TGTGCCAGCAGTTTAGCCACTGGAAACACCATATATTTT. It encodes CASSLATGNTIYF.